There are a few counts of the clone carrying this T cell receptor beta chain. Germline V lookup: CDR1 SGDLS, CDR2 YYNGEE. The ends lost 0 bases at V and 2 bases at J; junction bases unmatched: 2. The CDR3 has 14 residues. These data originate in a study of blood T cell repertoires in COVID-19. Whole-study context: T cells, B-cell-depleted T cells, or PBMCs supplied cDNA or gDNA.

How the authors handled the data: The authors estimated nucleated cell counts from reference gene primer amplification. Sequenced by immunoSEQ multiplex PCR; TCRdb stores in-frame clones only, minus some. That table furnishes V, J and clone size, whereas the DNA furnished D and trimming. The sample holds around 200,000 clones, around nine tenths seen once. The receptor was derived from a man aged 55 to 70 who had recovered from COVID-19. Sequenced: peripheral blood. The rearrangement uses TRBV9 and TRBJ2-7; 7 nucleotides align to TRBD1. CDR3 sequence: CASSVGDSAYEQYF. CDR3 in DNA: TGTGCCAGCAGCGTAGGGGACAGCGCCTACGAGCAGTACTTC.